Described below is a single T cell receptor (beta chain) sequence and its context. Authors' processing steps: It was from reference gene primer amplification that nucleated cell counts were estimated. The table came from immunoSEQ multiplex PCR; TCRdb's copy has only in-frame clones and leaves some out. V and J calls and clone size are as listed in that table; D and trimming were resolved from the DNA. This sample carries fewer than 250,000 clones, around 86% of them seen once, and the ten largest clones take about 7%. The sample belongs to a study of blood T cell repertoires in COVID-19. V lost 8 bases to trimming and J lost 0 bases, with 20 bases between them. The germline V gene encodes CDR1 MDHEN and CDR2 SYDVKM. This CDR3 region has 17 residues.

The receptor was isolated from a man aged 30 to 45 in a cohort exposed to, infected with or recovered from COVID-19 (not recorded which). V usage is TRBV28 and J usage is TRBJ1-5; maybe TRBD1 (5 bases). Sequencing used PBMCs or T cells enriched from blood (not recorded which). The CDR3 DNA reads TGTGCCAGCCGCGGGGCACTCACTACCAATAGCAATCAGCCCCAGCATTTT. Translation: CASRGALTTNSNQPQHF.